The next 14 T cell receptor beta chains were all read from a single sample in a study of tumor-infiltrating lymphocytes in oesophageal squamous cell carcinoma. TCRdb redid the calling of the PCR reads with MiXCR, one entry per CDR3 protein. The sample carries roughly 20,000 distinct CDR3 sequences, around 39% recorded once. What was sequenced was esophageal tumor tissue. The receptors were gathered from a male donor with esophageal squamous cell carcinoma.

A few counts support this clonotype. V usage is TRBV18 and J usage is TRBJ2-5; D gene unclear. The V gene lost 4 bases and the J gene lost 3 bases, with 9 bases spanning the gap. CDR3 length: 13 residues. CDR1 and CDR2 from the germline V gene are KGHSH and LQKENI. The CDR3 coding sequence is TGTGCCAGCTCACGATACACCGAAGAGACCCAGTACTTC. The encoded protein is CASSRYTEETQYF.

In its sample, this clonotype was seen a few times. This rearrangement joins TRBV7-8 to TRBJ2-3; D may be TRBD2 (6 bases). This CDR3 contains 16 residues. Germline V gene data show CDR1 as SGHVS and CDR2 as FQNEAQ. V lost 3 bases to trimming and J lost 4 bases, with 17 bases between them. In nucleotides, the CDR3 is TGTGCCAGCAGCTTTTATATCAGCGGGCCATCAGATACGCAGTATTTT. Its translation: CASSFYISGPSDTQYF.

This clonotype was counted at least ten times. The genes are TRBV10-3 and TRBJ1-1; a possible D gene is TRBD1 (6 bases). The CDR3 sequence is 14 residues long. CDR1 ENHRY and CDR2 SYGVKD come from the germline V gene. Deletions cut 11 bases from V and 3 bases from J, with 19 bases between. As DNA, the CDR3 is TGTGCCTCCGTTGAGGGGCCAGGGGACACTGAAGCTTTCTTT. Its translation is CASVEGPGDTEAFF.

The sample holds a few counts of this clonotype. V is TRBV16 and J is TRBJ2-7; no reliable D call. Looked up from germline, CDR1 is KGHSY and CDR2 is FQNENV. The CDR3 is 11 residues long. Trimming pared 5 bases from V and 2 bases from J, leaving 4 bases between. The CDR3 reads CASSGAYEQYF. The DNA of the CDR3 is TGTGCCAGCAGCGGAGCCTACGAGCAGTACTTC.

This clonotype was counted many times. DNA for the CDR3: TGTGCCAGCAGTTTTATAATGAACACTGAAGCTTTCTTT. Translating it yields CASSFIMNTEAFF. J is TRBJ1-1 and V is TRBV27; no clear D. The V gene lost 3 bases and the J gene lost 0 bases, with 5 bases spanning the gap. This CDR3 comprises 13 residues. The germline CDR1 and CDR2 sequences are MNHEY and SMNVEV (reference sequence).

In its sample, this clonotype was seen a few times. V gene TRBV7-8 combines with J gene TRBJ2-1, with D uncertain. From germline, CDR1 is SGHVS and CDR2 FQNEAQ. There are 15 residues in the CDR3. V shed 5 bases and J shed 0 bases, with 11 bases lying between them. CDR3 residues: CASSNTRVSYNEQFF. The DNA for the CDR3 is TGTGCCAGCAGCAACACTCGCGTCTCCTACAATGAGCAGTTCTTC.

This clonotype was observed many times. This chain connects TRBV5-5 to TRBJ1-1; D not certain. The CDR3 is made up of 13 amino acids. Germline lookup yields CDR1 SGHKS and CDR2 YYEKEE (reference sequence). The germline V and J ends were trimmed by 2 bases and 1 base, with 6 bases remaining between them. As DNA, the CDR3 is TGTGCCAGCAGCTTTGGTGAGAACACTGAAGCTTTCTTT. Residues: CASSFGENTEAFF.

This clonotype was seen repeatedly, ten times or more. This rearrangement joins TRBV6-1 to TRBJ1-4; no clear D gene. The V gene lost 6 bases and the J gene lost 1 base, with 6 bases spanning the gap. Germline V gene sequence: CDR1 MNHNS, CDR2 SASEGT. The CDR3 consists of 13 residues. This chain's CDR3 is CASRGGTNEKLFF. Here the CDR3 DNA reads TGTGCCAGCAGGGGCGGAACTAATGAAAAACTGTTTTTT.

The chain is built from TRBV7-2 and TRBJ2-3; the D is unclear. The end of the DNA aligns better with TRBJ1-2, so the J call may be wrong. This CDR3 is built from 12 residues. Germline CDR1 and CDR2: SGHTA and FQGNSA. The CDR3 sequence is CASSPRSDGYTF. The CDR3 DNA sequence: TGTGCCAGCAGCCCAAGGAGTGACGGCTACACCTTC.

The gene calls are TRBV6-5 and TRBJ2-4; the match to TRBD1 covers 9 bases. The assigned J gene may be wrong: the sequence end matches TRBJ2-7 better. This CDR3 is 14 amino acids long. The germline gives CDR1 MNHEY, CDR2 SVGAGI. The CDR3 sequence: CASRVSQGAGEQYF. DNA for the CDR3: TGTGCCAGCAGGGTATCACAGGGGGCTGGCGAGCAGTACTTC.

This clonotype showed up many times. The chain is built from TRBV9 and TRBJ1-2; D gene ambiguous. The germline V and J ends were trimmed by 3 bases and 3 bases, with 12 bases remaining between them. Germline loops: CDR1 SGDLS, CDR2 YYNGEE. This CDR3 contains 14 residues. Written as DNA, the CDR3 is TGTGCCAGCAGCGAAAGACCTGAGTACTATGGCTACACCTTC. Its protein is CASSERPEYYGYTF. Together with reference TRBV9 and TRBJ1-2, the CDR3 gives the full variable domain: DSGVTQTPKHLITATGQRVTLRCSPRSGDLSVYWYQQSLDQGLQFLIQYYNGEERAKGNILERFSAQQFPDLHSELNLSSLELGDSALYFCASSERPEYYGYTFGSGTRLTVV.

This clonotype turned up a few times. The CDR3 nucleotides are TGTGCCAGCAGCGACGGACACAATGAGCAGTTCTTC. Encoded protein: CASSDGHNEQFF. The chain is built from TRBV7-6 and TRBJ2-1; D not certain. V was clipped by 5 bases and J by 5 bases, with 7 bases between them. This CDR3 is built from 12 residues. CDR1 is SGHVS and CDR2 is FNYEAQ in the germline V gene. The whole variable domain, filled in from reference TRBV7-6 and TRBJ2-1, reads GAGVSQSPRYKVTKRGQDVALRCDPISGHVSLYWYRQALGQGPEFLTYFNYEAQQDKSGLPNDRFSAERPEGSISTLTIQRTEQRDSAMYRCASSDGHNEQFFGPGTRLTVL.

CDR3 residues: CASGLGRGGQETQYF. The CDR3 DNA sequence: TGTGCTAGTGGTTTGGGGCGGGGGGGCCAAGAGACCCAGTACTTC. The chain has TRBV12-5 and TRBJ2-7; TRBD2 matches at 9 bases. Matching the DNA end better, TRBJ2-5 makes the J call doubtful. The CDR3 loop spans 15 amino acids. Per the germline V gene, CDR1 is LGHNT and CDR2 is FRNRAP.

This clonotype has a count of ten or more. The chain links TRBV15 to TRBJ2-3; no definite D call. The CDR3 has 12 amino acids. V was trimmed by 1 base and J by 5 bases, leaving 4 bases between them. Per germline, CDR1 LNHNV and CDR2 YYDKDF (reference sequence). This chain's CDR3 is CATSRGEDTQYF. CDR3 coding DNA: TGTGCCACCAGCAGAGGAGAAGATACGCAGTATTTT. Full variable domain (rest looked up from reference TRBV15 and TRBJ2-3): DAMVIQNPRYQVTQFGKPVTLSCSQTLNHNVMYWYQQKSSQAPKLLFHYYDKDFNNEADTPDNFQSRRPNTSFCFLDIRSPGLGDTAMYLCATSRGEDTQYFGPGTRLTVL.